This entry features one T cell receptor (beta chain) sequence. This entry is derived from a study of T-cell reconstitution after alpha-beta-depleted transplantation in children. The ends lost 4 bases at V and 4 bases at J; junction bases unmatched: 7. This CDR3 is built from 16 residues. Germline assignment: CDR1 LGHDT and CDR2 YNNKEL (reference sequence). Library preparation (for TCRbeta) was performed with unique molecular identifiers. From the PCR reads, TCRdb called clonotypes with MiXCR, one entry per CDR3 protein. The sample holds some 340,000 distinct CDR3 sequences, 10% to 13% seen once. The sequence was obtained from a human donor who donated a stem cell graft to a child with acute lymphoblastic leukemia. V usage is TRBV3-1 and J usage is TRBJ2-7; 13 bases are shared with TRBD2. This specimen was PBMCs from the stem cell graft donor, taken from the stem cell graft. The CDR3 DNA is TGTGCCAGCAGCCCTGGGACTAGCGGGATGGCATACGAGCAGTACTTC. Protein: CASSPGTSGMAYEQYF.